This T cell receptor beta chain was recovered during a study of cytomegalovirus exposure and HLA in healthy donors. Study results and caveats: HLA alleles were associated with 18,000 or so TCR beta sequences in a later analysis at 0.05 false discovery rate.

This PCR relied on a set of 60 Vbeta primers and 13 Jbeta primers. The data were produced by immunoSEQ multiplex PCR, yet TCRdb's version contains in-frame clones alone and is incomplete. The sample has 90,000 to 150,000 clones, approximately 74% seen once; the top ten hold 9.5% to 13%. As regards this clone: The target antigen is unknown.

The V and J ends lost 0 bases and 2 bases respectively, with 7 bases between them. The CDR3 loop spans 14 amino acids. Germline V CDR1 and CDR2: SGHTS, YDEGEE. The V gene is TRBV5-8, the J gene TRBJ2-3; D possibly corresponds to TRBD1 (6 bases). The specimen was PBMCs. This clonotype originated in a woman aged 45 to 65 in good health and CMV-seropositive. The CDR3 protein is CASSLGQVTDTQYF. In nucleotides, the CDR3 is TGTGCCAGCAGCTTGGGACAGGTCACAGATACGCAGTATTTT.